The clone carrying this T cell receptor beta chain was detected many times. Antigen specificity is unknown. TCRdb re-called the 5' RACE reads through MiXCR, storing one row per CDR3 protein. There are around 530,000 distinct CDR3 sequences in the sample; around 15% occur only once, and 0.35% to 0.45% lies in the top ten. These data come from a study of identical twins. Points from the study as a whole: While abundant cord blood beta clonotypes carried fewer insertions, memory repertoires showed no such pattern. Models predicted less out-of-frame TCR alpha sharing in monozygotic twins than was found.

The CDR3 runs 15 residues. The germline V gene has CDR1 MGHRA and CDR2 YSYEKL. With 4 bases removed from V and 2 bases from J, the gap between germline ends came to 13 bases. There were only healthy Caucasians among the donors. These same data were also listed under a study on yellow fever vaccine responses in identical twins. That work adds: Twins' vaccine T cell response reportedly seemed partly convergent, partly personalized.

Specimen: CD4+ T cells sorted from blood. The chain recombines TRBV4-1 with TRBJ2-3; TRBD2 might be the D (7 bases). The receptor comes from a woman aged 18 to 35 in good health. CDR3 region: CASSLSGGLTDTQYF. The CDR3 DNA follows: TGCGCCAGCAGCCTCTCGGGGGGCCTCACAGATACGCAGTATTTT.